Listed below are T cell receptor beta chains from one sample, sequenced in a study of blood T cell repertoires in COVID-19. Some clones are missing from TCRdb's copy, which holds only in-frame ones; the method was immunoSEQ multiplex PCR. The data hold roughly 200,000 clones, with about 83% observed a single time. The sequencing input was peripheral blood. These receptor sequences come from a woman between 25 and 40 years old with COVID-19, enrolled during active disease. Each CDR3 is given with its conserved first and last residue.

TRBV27,CASSPSRTTVETQYF
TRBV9,CASSVGSGETQYF
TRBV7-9,CASSPRDKEETQYF
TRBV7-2,CASSQDSVVDEKLFF
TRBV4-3,CASSQGSSFTGELFF
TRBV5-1,CASSYLQGSLNTEAFF
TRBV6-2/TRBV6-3,CASSSTGNEQFF
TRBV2,CASSEGQTNQPQHF
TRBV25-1,CASLGKSGNQPQHF
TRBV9,CASSVDPQGPLHF
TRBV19,CASSIELAGYNEQFF
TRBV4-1,CASSQVAALRETQYF
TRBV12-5,CASASKTALKPPYNEQFF
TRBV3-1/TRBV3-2,CASRLEASGRYNEQFF
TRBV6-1,CASSGGGSGTYNEQFF
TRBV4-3,CASSQEMEWHEQFF
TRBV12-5,CASGTRLAATGELFF
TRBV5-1,CASSLGGSPQETQYF
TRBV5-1,CASSLGTEGYLDTQYF
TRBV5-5,CASSFGLGGNQPQHF
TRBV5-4,CASSLGLAGGDGTQYF
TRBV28,CASSIDRVEKLFF
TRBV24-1,CATSGGGNQPQHF
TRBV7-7,CASSPGTSGYNEQFF
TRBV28,CASSLLAATTGGEQYF
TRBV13,CASSLRGTGGHTGELFF
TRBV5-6,CASSSTGGNTDTQYF
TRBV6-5,CASSSWDSRGDTQYF
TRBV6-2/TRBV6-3,CASSSWTSGYTGELFF
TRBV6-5,CASSFQTSGGRDEQFF
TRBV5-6,CASSLEKEAFF
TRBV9,CASSATTGTNTGELFF
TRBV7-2,CASSLRSEGPYEQYF
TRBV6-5,CASRDRGNSPLHF
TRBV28,CASSFQGAGTGELFF
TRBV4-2,CASSQDGRDYGYTF
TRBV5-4,CASSYEQGYGYTF
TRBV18,CASSPTITSEGDEQFF
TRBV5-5,CASSLAVGVGYTF
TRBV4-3,CASSQVIKREYYNEQFF
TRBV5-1,CASSRGDGLRKETQYF
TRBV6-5,CASSLGQGGGNTIYF
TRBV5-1,CASSPGDRPYNEQFF
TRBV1,CTSSQVPGERNTEAFF
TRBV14,CASSLRGSLVDTEAFF
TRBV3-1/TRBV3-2,CASSQETGSSPLHF
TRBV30,CAWRIGGQGNGAFF
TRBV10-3,CAISEGQPGHEQFF
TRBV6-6,CASSQQGLRSFGANVLTF
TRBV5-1,CASSYGLAGGLNEQFF
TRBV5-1,CASSSPGLAGGLSEFGKNIQYF
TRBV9,CASSVEPDGTGSSYEQYF
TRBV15,CATSSTRGFEKLFF
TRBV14,CASSPMRENTGELFF
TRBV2,CASLGGLGETQYF
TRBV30,CAWTPPQFSYEQYF
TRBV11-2,CASSLADRGGYGYTF